The rows below give T cell receptor beta chains drawn from one sample of a study of response to subunit inactivated influenza vaccine. A single record per CDR3 protein comes from TCRdb applying MiXCR to the RT-PCR reads. The top ten clones hold less than 9% of a sample with around 710,000 distinct CDR3 sequences, approximately 15% of them seen once. Sequences were derived from PBMCs from blood, sampled approximately 15 days before vaccination. The source is a man aged 45-65 years who received an inactivated influenza vaccine. Both conserved end residues are part of each CDR3. The order of the fields is J gene, V gene, clone size, D gene, CDR3 protein, CDR3 DNA. D genes are given only for firm matches. Clone size appears in some rows only: once, few, many, or a class for an expanded clone.

>TRBJ1-5|TRBV4-1|NA|NA
CASSQEGAQNQPQHF
TGCGCCAGCAGCCAAGAGGGGGCGCAAAATCAGCCCCAGCATTTT
>TRBJ2-5|TRBV7-8|NA|TRBD2
CASSPRASGGPRETQYF
TGTGCCAGCAGCCCCCGGGCTAGCGGGGGCCCCCGGGAGACCCAGTACTTC
>TRBJ2-7|TRBV12-3/TRBV12-4|NA|TRBD1
CASSFGGQGYEQYF
TGTGCCAGCAGTTTCGGGGGACAGGGCTACGAGCAGTACTTC
>TRBJ2-1|TRBV7-9|NA|NA
CASSPRQGLVIYNEQFF
TGTGCCAGCAGCCCTCGACAGGGACTAGTTATCTACAATGAGCAGTTCTTC
>TRBJ1-4|TRBV28|NA|TRBD1
CASSQGGPNEKLFF
TGTGCCAGCAGCCAGGGGGGACCTAATGAAAAACTGTTTTTT
>TRBJ2-5|TRBV30|NA|TRBD1
CAWSVLAGQGGETQYF
TGTGCCTGGAGTGTCCTCGCGGGACAGGGAGGCGAGACCCAGTACTTC
>TRBJ1-3|TRBV29-1|few|TRBD1
CSVEPGTGSGNTIYF
TGCAGCGTTGAACCGGGGACAGGCTCTGGAAACACCATATATTTT
>TRBJ2-3|TRBV29-1|NA|TRBD1
CSVDGQGVDTDTQYF
TGCAGCGTTGACGGACAGGGCGTCGACACAGATACGCAGTATTTT
>TRBJ2-6|TRBV4-3|few|NA
CASSQEQLGGGANVLTF
TGCGCCAGCAGCCAAGAGCAACTCGGTGGAGGGGCCAACGTCCTGACTTTC
>TRBJ2-1|TRBV20-1|NA|TRBD2
CSPKPDLLAGGPGGEQFF
TGCAGTCCAAAGCCCGACCTTCTAGCGGGAGGGCCCGGGGGTGAGCAGTTCTTC
>TRBJ2-7|TRBV12-3/TRBV12-4|NA|NA
CASSDVGGQQRYF
TGTGCCAGCAGCGACGTTGGGGGGCAGCAGCGGTACTTC
>TRBJ1-5|TRBV7-9|NA|NA
CASSSKNRAYSNQPQHF
TGTGCCAGCAGCTCAAAGAACAGGGCGTATAGCAATCAGCCCCAGCATTTT
>TRBJ2-2|TRBV7-2|few|TRBD1
CASSLVGTGNPGELFF
TGTGCCAGCAGCTTAGTCGGGACAGGGAACCCCGGGGAGCTGTTTTTT
>TRBJ2-3|TRBV5-1|few|TRBD1
CASSRGTGSTDTQYF
TGCGCCAGCAGCCGCGGGACAGGGAGCACAGATACGCAGTATTTT
>TRBJ2-1|TRBV5-1|many|TRBD1
CASSSSGQGIYNEQFF
TGCGCCAGCAGCTCGTCCGGACAGGGGATCTACAATGAGCAGTTCTTC
>TRBJ2-3|TRBV11-2|NA|TRBD2
CASRPTSGSNGDTQYF
TGTGCCAGCAGACCGACTAGCGGGAGTAATGGAGATACGCAGTATTTT
>TRBJ2-5|TRBV3-1|few|TRBD2
CASSHSGSRQETQYF
TGTGCCAGCAGCCATAGCGGGAGCAGACAAGAGACCCAGTACTTC
>TRBJ2-7|TRBV20-1|few|NA
CSATEEGTSYEQYF
TGCAGTGCCACGGAGGAGGGGACCTCCTACGAGCAGTACTTC
>TRBJ2-3|TRBV20-1|NA|NA
CSARDAGRRVFSTDTQYF
TGCAGTGCTAGAGACGCGGGGCGCCGGGTCTTTAGCACAGATACGCAGTATTTT
>TRBJ2-7|TRBV29-1|few|NA
CSVRADGVRLEQYF
TGCAGCGTTCGAGCAGACGGGGTCCGGCTCGAGCAGTACTTC
>TRBJ2-1|TRBV7-9|once|TRBD2
CASSPLWRLAGSNEQFF
TGTGCCAGCAGCCCCCTATGGAGACTAGCGGGGAGCAATGAGCAGTTCTTC
>TRBJ2-5|TRBV6-5|few|TRBD1
CASSYPILGTGDETQYF
TGTGCCAGCAGTTACCCGATCCTCGGGACAGGGGATGAGACCCAGTACTTC
>TRBJ1-1|TRBV29-1|few|TRBD1
CSVRQGLSTEAFF
TGCAGCGTAAGACAGGGTCTCTCTACTGAAGCTTTCTTT
>TRBJ2-7|TRBV7-9|NA|NA
CASSLDRSLSYEQYF
TGTGCCAGCAGCTTAGACCGTAGCCTGAGCTACGAGCAGTACTTC
>TRBJ1-2|TRBV6-7|few|TRBD1
CASSRFDRGAYYGYTF
TGTGCCAGCAGCCGATTCGACAGGGGCGCGTACTATGGCTACACCTTC
>TRBJ1-2|TRBV20-1|few|NA
CSARTIRANYGYTF
TGCAGTGCTAGAACCATAAGAGCTAACTATGGCTACACCTTC
>TRBJ2-3|TRBV12-3/TRBV12-4|NA|TRBD1
CASSSPGQGEDTQYF
TGTGCCAGCAGTTCGCCGGGACAGGGGGAAGATACGCAGTATTTT
>TRBJ1-2|TRBV10-3|NA|NA
CAISETENYGYTF
TGTGCCATCAGTGAAACAGAGAACTATGGCTACACCTTC
>TRBJ2-7|TRBV24-1|medium-sized|NA
CATSAGHEQYF
TGTGCCACCAGTGCAGGTCACGAGCAGTACTTC
>TRBJ2-3|TRBV27|many|NA
CASSLWAGTNTQYF
TGTGCCAGCAGTTTATGGGCCGGGACAAATACGCAGTATTTT
>TRBJ2-7|TRBV24-1|NA|TRBD2
CATSAGGSYEQYF
TGTGCCACCAGTGCGGGAGGGTCATACGAGCAGTACTTC
>TRBJ1-5|TRBV19|few|NA
CASSIWGGVHQPQHF
TGTGCCAGTAGTATATGGGGGGGTGTTCATCAGCCCCAGCATTTT